This record looks at one T cell receptor (beta chain) sequence and its context. This sample is drawn from a study of blood T cell repertoires in COVID-19. Per the original methods: Amplification from reference gene primers served as the basis for estimated nucleated cell counts. Profiled with immunoSEQ multiplex PCR; TCRdb holds only in-frame clones, not every one. That table is the source of V, J and clone size, and D and trimming were worked out from the DNA. The repertoire includes 300,000 to 400,000 clones, roughly 85% of them detected once, and about 4% sits in the top ten. Categorization into cohorts depended on clinical history that participants reported. V lost 5 bases, J lost 5 bases, and 6 bases lay in between. The CDR3 has 11 residues.

Sample: PBMCs or T cells enriched from blood (not recorded which). The clonotype was recovered from a woman between 40 and 50 years old with acute COVID-19. The chain couples TRBV12-3 or TRBV12-4 to TRBJ1-1; D is unresolved. CDR3 residues: CASSRGTEAFF. The CDR3 DNA reads as TGTGCCAGCAGTCGAGGAACTGAAGCTTTCTTT.